The sequence of this T cell receptor beta chain was determined in a study of T cells in Graves' hyperthyroidism and ophthalmopathy. Findings of the study overall: In the analysis, a 13 V-J model separated ophthalmopathy from stable hyperthyroidism.

It was uncontrolled infection, other autoimmune disease, pregnancy or lactation that excluded patients. Orbital computed tomography and thyroid ultrasound, together with serum TRAb and thyroxine and clinical symptoms, were used for diagnoses. About this clonotype itself: Its specificity is not known.

Looked up from germline, CDR1 is SGHRS and CDR2 is YFSETQ. The CDR3 runs 14 residues. Trimming stripped 4 bases from V and 4 bases from J, with 15 bases between. Amplification targeted TCR beta CDR3 regions from RNA transcripts. HTBI primers were used for first-round RT-PCR of the TCR CDR3. TCRdb reprocessed the multiplex PCR reads via MiXCR and lists one record per CDR3 protein. The sample has fewer than 450,000 distinct CDR3 sequences, 11% to 15% seen once. The J gene is TRBJ2-7, the V gene TRBV5-1, with a weak D call TRBD1 (6 bases). The receptor was derived from a man aged 50-59 years with Graves' ophthalmopathy. Input material: blood. Here the CDR3 reads CASSDTTGLYEQYF. Here the CDR3 DNA reads TGCGCCAGCAGCGATACTACAGGGCTATACGAGCAGTACTTC. Drawing the rest from reference TRBV5-1 and TRBJ2-7, the complete variable domain is KAGVTQTPRYLIKTRGQQVTLSCSPISGHRSVSWYQQTPGQGLQFLFEYFSETQRNKGNFPGRFSGRQFSNSRSEMNVSTLELGDSALYLCASSDTTGLYEQYFGPGTRLTVT.